This entry lists 27 T cell receptor beta chains sequenced from one sample in a study of PD-1 blockade in classical Hodgkin lymphoma. Each of the patients experienced relapse following autologous stem cell transplantation, and their brentuximab vedotin exposure differed. The repertoire was sequenced with immunoSEQ multiplex PCR; TCRdb's copy has only in-frame clones and lacks some. The repertoire consists of approximately 60,000 clones, with 88% occurring once and the leading ten covering under 15%. The sample here was peripheral blood mononuclear cells (PBMCs), taken at baseline. The receptors originated from a human donor with classical Hodgkin lymphoma.

V and J are TRBV30 and TRBJ1-4, with 7 bases identical to TRBD1. Looked up from germline, CDR1 is GTSNPN and CDR2 is SVGIG (reference sequence). V shed 7 bases and J 0 bases; nucleotides not matched to a gene: 8. The CDR3 runs 15 residues. This chain's CDR3 is CASDRALATNEKLFF. DNA of the CDR3: TGTGCCTCTGACAGGGCCCTTGCAACTAATGAAAAACTGTTTTTT. The full variable domain, with the rest looked up from reference TRBV30 and TRBJ1-4, is SQTIHQWPATLVQPVGSPLSLECTVEGTSNPNLYWYRQAAGRGLQLLFYSVGIGQISSEVPQNLSASRPQDRQFILSSKKLLLSDSGFYLCASDRALATNEKLFFGSGTQLSVL.

The chain links TRBV6-4 to TRBJ1-6; no firm D call. The CDR3 runs to 15 residues. In germline, CDR1 is MRHNA, CDR2 SNTAGT. Between the trimmed V and J ends, which lost 0 bases and 9 bases, there was a span of 12 bases. The CDR3 nucleotides read TGTGCCAGCAGTGACTCGCCTGAAGGCGGTTCACCCCTCCACTTT. Protein sequence: CASSDSPEGGSPLHF.

The genes are TRBV4-2 and TRBJ1-6; D is unresolved. CDR3 size: 13 residues. The ends were cut back, 2 bases at V and 10 bases at J, with 9 bases in the middle. Germline V gene lookup returns CDR1 LGHNA and CDR2 YNFKEQ. This chain's CDR3 is CASSQRPGSPLHF. The CDR3 DNA reads as TGTGCCAGCAGCCAACGACCGGGCTCACCCCTCCACTTT.

The chain uses TRBV7-9 and TRBJ1-5; D remains unclear. Trimming removed 5 bases from V and 3 bases from J, with 17 bases in between. The CDR3 extends over 16 amino acids. Germline V CDR1 and CDR2: SEHNR, FQNEAQ (reference sequence). In DNA, the CDR3 is TGTGCCAGCAGCCCACTGACCCCTGCGAACAATCAGCCCCAGCATTTT. This translates into CASSPLTPANNQPQHF.

The CDR3: CASSSRNEQFF. DNA for the CDR3: TGTGCCAGCAGTTCTCGCAATGAGCAGTTCTTC. The genes are TRBV6-5 and TRBJ2-1; no definite D call. Germline V lookup: CDR1 MNHEY, CDR2 SVGAGI. This CDR3 spans 11 amino acids. V was cut by 4 bases and J by 6 bases, with 4 bases left in between.

The J gene is TRBJ1-2, the V gene TRBV18; no clear D gene. V was cut by 2 bases and J by 4 bases, with 14 bases left in between. Germline lookup yields CDR1 KGHSH and CDR2 LQKENI. This CDR3 is built from 15 residues. The CDR3 DNA follows: TGTGCCAGCTCACCAGAGGCCGAACCTTTCTATGGCTACACCTTC. This translates into CASSPEAEPFYGYTF. The whole variable domain, remainder taken from reference TRBV18 and TRBJ1-2, is NAGVMQNPRHLVRRRGQEARLRCSPMKGHSHVYWYRQLPEEGLKFMVYLQKENIIDESGMPKERFSAEFPKEGPSILRIQQVVRGDSAAYFCASSPEAEPFYGYTFGSGTRLTVV.

This clone has only one observation. The V and J genes are TRBV9 and TRBJ1-6; D call uncertain. The CDR3 spans 14 residues. The germline gives CDR1 SGDLS, CDR2 YYNGEE. V dropped 0 bases and J dropped 10 bases, with 11 bases sitting between them. CDR3 in amino acids: CASSVGGLHSPLHF. CDR3 nucleotides: TGTGCCAGCAGCGTAGGTGGTTTACACTCACCCCTCCACTTT.

V gene TRBV4-3 combines with J gene TRBJ2-7; D gene ambiguous. Trimming left V 4 bases short and J 0 bases short, with 10 bases between. The CDR3 extends over 14 amino acids. Germline V gives CDR1 LGHNA, CDR2 YSLEER. The CDR3 spells CASSPALFSYEQYF. CDR3 DNA sequence: TGCGCCAGCAGCCCGGCCCTTTTCTCCTACGAGCAGTACTTC.

This clone is a singleton in its sample. The chain couples TRBV4-3 to TRBJ2-2; 11 bases are a match to TRBD2. The germline V gene encodes CDR1 LGHNA and CDR2 YSLEER. The V segment lost 0 bases and the J segment 9 bases; nucleotides outside the gene matches: 9. This CDR3 has 17 residues. The DNA for the CDR3 is TGCGCCAGCAGCCAAGATTTTCCTAGCGGGGGGCGAAGGGAGCTGTTTTTT. Translation gives CASSQDFPSGGRRELFF.

This clone appeared a few times. V and J are TRBV19 and TRBJ1-4; 7 bases are a match to TRBD1. Trimming removed 5 bases from V and 6 bases from J; junction bases left unmatched: 12. The CDR3 loop spans 16 amino acids. CDR1 is LNHDA, CDR2 SQIVND, per germline (reference sequence). The CDR3 protein is CASSPRGRQGYEKLFF. As DNA, the CDR3 is TGTGCCAGTAGTCCCCGAGGGAGACAGGGATATGAAAAACTGTTTTTT.

For the CDR3, the DNA is TGTGCCAGCAGTGAATATAAGGGGGGCACAGATACGCAGTATTTT. Its protein is CASSEYKGGTDTQYF. The V and J genes are TRBV25-1 and TRBJ2-3, with D perhaps TRBD1 (6 bases). The CDR3 sequence is 15 residues long. Germline CDR1 MGHDK, CDR2 SYGVNS. V was clipped by 0 bases and J by 1 base, with 8 bases between them.

V and J are TRBV5-1 and TRBJ1-2, with D possibly matching TRBD1 (5 bases). CDR3 length equals 14 residues. V was cut by 4 bases and J by 3 bases, with 13 bases left in between. Germline assignment: CDR1 SGHRS and CDR2 YFSETQ. The CDR3 sequence is CASSILTEDYGYTF. In nucleotides, the CDR3 is TGCGCCAGCAGCATCCTGACAGAAGACTATGGCTACACCTTC.

The CDR3 reads CASSLVPWGYEQYF. For the CDR3, the DNA is TGTGCCAGCAGCTTAGTCCCGTGGGGCTACGAGCAGTACTTC. This chain connects TRBV7-9 to TRBJ2-7; no firm D call. Germline V lookup: CDR1 SEHNR, CDR2 FQNEAQ (reference sequence). This CDR3 spans 14 amino acids. Trimming pared 1 base from V and 3 bases from J, leaving 10 bases between.

The rearrangement joins TRBV10-3 to TRBJ1-1, with 9 positions matching TRBD1. The ends lost 4 bases at V and 4 bases at J; junction bases unmatched: 4. CDR1 is ENHRY and CDR2 is SYGVKD in the germline V gene. The CDR3 runs 14 residues. This chain's CDR3 is CAISAETGGTEAFF. For the CDR3, the DNA is TGTGCCATCAGTGCGGAGACAGGGGGCACTGAAGCTTTCTTT.

The gene calls are TRBV10-3 and TRBJ1-5; 7 bases align to TRBD1. Germline-derived CDR1 and CDR2 are ENHRY and SYGVKD. With 6 bases clipped from V and 7 bases from J, the junction kept 9 bases outside the gene matches. The CDR3 contains 14 residues. CDR3 loop: CAISPDRVGQPQHF. CDR3 coding DNA: TGTGCCATCAGCCCTGACAGGGTAGGACAGCCCCAGCATTTT.

The sample holds one count of this clone. The CDR3 DNA sequence: TGTGCTAGTGGAACAGGGATCGGGTCCTACAATGAGCAGTTCTTC. As protein: CASGTGIGSYNEQFF. The chain uses TRBV12-5 and TRBJ2-1, with D maybe TRBD1 (6 bases). This CDR3 has 15 amino acids. Germline V gives CDR1 LGHNT, CDR2 FRNRAP. V was shortened by 6 bases and J by 1 base, with 13 bases between the two germline ends.

The chain couples TRBV20-1 to TRBJ2-3, with a possible D match to TRBD2 (5 bases). Germline CDR1 and CDR2: DFQATT and SNEGSKA (reference sequence). Trimming left V 6 bases short and J 14 bases short, with 15 bases between. This CDR3 has 10 residues. Here the CDR3 reads CSAPRGNGYF. CDR3 DNA sequence: TGCAGTGCCCCCCGGGGTAATGGGTATTTT.

Concerning this clone: The junction departs from germline at one end; a sequencing error may be responsible. The CDR3 protein is CASSVGGALVGSTIYF. CDR3 bases: TGTGCCAGCAGCGTAGGTGGGGCGCTCGTTGGAAGCACCATATATTTT. This chain links TRBV9 with TRBJ1-3, with D possibly matching TRBD1 (5 bases). Germline V gives CDR1 SGDLS, CDR2 YYNGEE. The CDR3 consists of 16 residues.

The rearrangement links TRBV2 to TRBJ1-6; 8 nucleotides line up with TRBD1. Germline loops: CDR1 SNHLY, CDR2 FYNNEI. The CDR3 consists of 14 residues. V shed 7 bases and J 4 bases; nucleotides not matched to a gene: 3. CDR3 coding DNA: TGTGCCAGCAAATGGACAGGGTATAATTCACCCCTCCACTTT. The encoded protein is CASKWTGYNSPLHF.

This sequence joins TRBV15 and TRBJ2-5; D gene uncertain. Looked up from germline, CDR1 is LNHNV and CDR2 is YYDKDF (reference sequence). CDR3 length: 14 residues. V was cut by 5 bases and J by 5 bases, with 15 bases left in between. The CDR3 region is CATSGGSGWETQYF. CDR3 coding DNA: TGTGCCACCAGCGGTGGGTCAGGTTGGGAGACCCAGTACTTC.

The chain carries TRBV5-6 and TRBJ2-2, with D tentatively TRBD1 (6 bases). V lost 4 bases to trimming and J lost 4 bases, with 11 bases between them. Germline V gene lookup returns CDR1 SGHDT and CDR2 YYEEEE. The CDR3 totals 14 residues. The CDR3 sequence: CASSLQGGTGELFF. The CDR3 DNA reads TGTGCCAGCAGCCTACAGGGTGGCACCGGGGAGCTGTTTTTT.

This clone was picked up a small number of times. The chain couples TRBV7-8 to TRBJ1-1; 11 bases are shared with TRBD1. From germline, CDR1 is SGHVS and CDR2 FQNEAQ. After removal of 4 bases from V and 5 bases from J, the junction contained 6 bases not matched to a gene. This CDR3 has 15 amino acids. CDR3 sequence: CASSSGTGGQTEAFF. CDR3 DNA: TGTGCCAGCAGCTCGGGGACAGGGGGACAGACTGAAGCTTTCTTT.

The chain links TRBV6-5 to TRBJ2-7; TRBD2 matches 7 bases. J lost 0 bases, V lost 6 bases, and 8 bases had no gene match. CDR3 length: 15 amino acids. CDR1 MNHEY and CDR2 SVGAGI come from the germline V gene. This CDR3 reads CASSPREGISYEQYF. CDR3 sequence (DNA): TGTGCCAGCAGCCCAAGGGAGGGAATCTCCTACGAGCAGTACTTC.

The V gene is TRBV27, the J gene TRBJ1-1; tentative D call: TRBD1 (6 bases). CDR1 and CDR2 from the germline V gene are MNHEY and SMNVEV (reference sequence). The CDR3 contains 14 residues. Trimming removed 5 bases from V and 7 bases from J, with 17 bases in between. Here the CDR3 reads CASSLTGFRIEAFF. In DNA form, the CDR3 reads TGTGCCAGCAGTCTAACAGGGTTTCGAATTGAAGCTTTCTTT.

This clone was counted once. The V gene is TRBV5-1, the J gene TRBJ2-5, with D possibly matching TRBD2 (5 bases). The V and J ends lost 4 bases and 2 bases respectively, with 9 bases between them. CDR1 is SGHRS, CDR2 YFSETQ, per germline. The CDR3 length is 13 residues. CDR3 sequence: CASSRGNQETQYF. DNA for the CDR3: TGCGCCAGCAGCCGAGGGAATCAAGAGACCCAGTACTTC.

The J gene is TRBJ2-1, the V gene TRBV13; no reliable D call. V was clipped by 8 bases and J by 7 bases, with 6 bases between them. Germline V gene data show CDR1 as PRHDT and CDR2 as FYEKMQ (reference sequence). The length of the CDR3 is 10 residues. DNA for the CDR3: TGTGCCAGCGGAGTAAATGAGCAGTTCTTC. Its translation is CASGVNEQFF.

This chain connects TRBV4-2 to TRBJ1-6; D remains unclear. Germline V lookup: CDR1 LGHNA, CDR2 YNFKEQ. Trimming cost V 0 bases and J 7 bases, with 7 bases left between them. The CDR3 covers 14 residues. The CDR3: CASSQDIMNSPLHF. CDR3 DNA sequence: TGTGCCAGCAGCCAAGATATTATGAATTCACCCCTCCACTTT.